Below, one T cell receptor beta chain is given with its context. Which antigen it targets is not known. One base away there is no much larger clone; base qualities are not given. Each collaborating institution followed its own protocols to collect whole blood in K2EDTA tubes. Collaborator samples were shipped for TCRbeta analysis as frozen whole blood, isolated PBMCs, or DNA extracted from either sample type. This sample was included in a study of blood T cell repertoires in COVID-19 (dated by TCRdb to about 2020). Describing the broader study: The collaborator samples originated in the United States, Italy and Spain and spanned the acute and convalescent phases of COVID-19. The prospective study material was composed of cDNA or gDNA derived from T cells, B-cell-depleted T cells, or PBMCs. Deeply sampled blood TCRbeta repertoires from subjects exposed to, actively infected with, or recovered from COVID-19 were included in the dataset. A freely available public database, intended as a resource for researchers studying the immune response to SARS-CoV-2, is where the repertoires were released. Samples were obtained from the ongoing ImmuneRACE study (first 160 participants) and from 1,254 subjects provided by 6 global collaborators. The sample metadata nearly always contained a de-identified subject ID, COVID-19 status, age in years and sex. Where available, HLA class I and class II types were taken from metadata supplied by the sample provider and were not determined by assay-based typing.

Findings and caveats that apply to the study as a whole: The quantity of clinical and demographic metadata differed by source and by participant and was supplied without curation.

Trimming takes 2 bases from V and 5 bases from J, and the germline ends sit 9 bases apart. The germline V gene (reference sequence) yields PRHDT for CDR1 and FYEKMQ for CDR2. The CDR3 holds 13 amino acids from the cysteine to the phenylalanine. Only the CDR3 portion is preserved as DNA: 39 bases, with reading frame beginning at the first base. TCRbeta CDR3 regions were amplified from genomic DNA by means of the immunoSEQ Assay, a bias-controlled multiplex PCR. Per the source publication's procedure: Within the assay, amplification of reference gene primers was used to estimate how many nucleated cells each sample contained. Sequence reads were collapsed and filtered to measure the absolute abundance of every unique TCRbeta CDR3 rearrangement. For each sample, productive Simpson clonality was calculated as the square root of Simpson's diversity index over productive rearrangements. Held by TCRdb, this immuneACCESS table contains in-frame sequences only and omits some clones. Under half of the omission traces to an unresolved V gene where checked; the cause of the rest is unknown. The V and J calls and the clone size are those of that table, but D and trimming were determined from the DNA. For this sample the table gives 75,000 to 95,000 clones, of which around 82% were detected only once. The ten largest clones take up 6.3% of the sample.

The sequence was obtained from a man between 60 and 75 years old with acute or convalescent COVID-19. The specimen sequenced was peripheral blood. Recombination connected TRBV13 to TRBJ1-2; the D gene identity is not certain. CDR3 sequence: CASSLNTRYGYTF. The bases read TGTGCCAGCAGCTTAAACACGAGGTATGGCTACACCTTC. The full variable domain, completed from the reference TRBV13 and TRBJ1-2 proteins outside the CDR3, reads AAGVIQSPRHLIKEKRETATLKCYPIPRHDTVYWYQQGPGQDPQFLISFYEKMQSDKGSIPDRFSAQQFSDYHSELNMSSLELGDSALYFCASSLNTRYGYTFGSGTRLTVV.